The source of this T cell receptor beta chain is a study of cytomegalovirus exposure and HLA in healthy donors. On the study more broadly: The study placed roughly four fifths of its roughly 430 genotyped donors in the Caucasian-associated ancestry cluster.

Points on this clone: Its target is unknown.

Primers included in the PCR were 60 Vbeta and 13 Jbeta primers. This table comes from immunoSEQ multiplex PCR, and its TCRdb copy is limited to in-frame clones, with some not included. The profile shows a few hundred thousand clones, roughly 84% of them singletons. Overall study findings and caveats: A later examination showed that TCR association rates differed by HLA locus, with DRB1 most and HLA-C fewest. Segments of the TCR beta V type were, in most cases, productive about 90% or about 30% of the time in an earlier analysis.

The germline V gene has CDR1 PRHDT and CDR2 FYEKMQ (reference sequence). The CDR3 is made up of 13 amino acids. Between the trimmed V and J ends, which lost 5 bases and 3 bases, there was a span of 10 bases. This TCR was recovered from a girl between 5 and 17 years old in good health and CMV-seronegative. The sample consisted of PBMCs. The genes are TRBV13 and TRBJ1-2, with a weak D call TRBD1 (6 bases). In DNA form, the CDR3 reads TGTGCCAGCAGCAAACCAGGGGACTATGGCTACACCTTC. Translating gives CASSKPGDYGYTF.